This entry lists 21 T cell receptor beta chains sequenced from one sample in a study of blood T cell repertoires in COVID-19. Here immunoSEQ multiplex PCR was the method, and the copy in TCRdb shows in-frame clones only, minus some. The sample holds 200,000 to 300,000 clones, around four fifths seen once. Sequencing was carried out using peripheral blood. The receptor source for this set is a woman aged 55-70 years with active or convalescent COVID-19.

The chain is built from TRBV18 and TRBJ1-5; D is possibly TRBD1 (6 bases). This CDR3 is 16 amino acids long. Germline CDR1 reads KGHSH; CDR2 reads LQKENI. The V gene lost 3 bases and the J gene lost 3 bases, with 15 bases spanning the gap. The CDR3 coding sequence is TGTGCCAGCTCACCTCGACAGGCTGATGTCAATCAGCCCCAGCATTTT. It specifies CASSPRQADVNQPQHF.

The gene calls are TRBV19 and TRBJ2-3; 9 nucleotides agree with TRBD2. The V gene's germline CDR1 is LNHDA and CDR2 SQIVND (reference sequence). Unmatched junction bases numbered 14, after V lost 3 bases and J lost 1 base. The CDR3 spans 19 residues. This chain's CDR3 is CASSIIGAGGLGGTDTQYF. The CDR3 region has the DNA TGTGCCAGTAGTATTATAGGCGCGGGAGGGCTTGGGGGCACAGATACGCAGTATTTT.

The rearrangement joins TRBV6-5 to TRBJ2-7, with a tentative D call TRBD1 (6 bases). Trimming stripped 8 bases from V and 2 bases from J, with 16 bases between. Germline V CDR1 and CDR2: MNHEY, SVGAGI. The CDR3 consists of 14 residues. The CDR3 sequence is CASLGGQGTYEQYF. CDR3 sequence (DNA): TGTGCCAGCCTAGGGGGTCAGGGGACCTACGAGCAGTACTTC.

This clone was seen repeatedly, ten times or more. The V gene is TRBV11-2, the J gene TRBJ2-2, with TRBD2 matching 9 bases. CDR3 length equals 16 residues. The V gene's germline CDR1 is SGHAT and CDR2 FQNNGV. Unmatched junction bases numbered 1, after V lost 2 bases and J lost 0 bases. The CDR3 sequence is CASSLRGGANTGELFF. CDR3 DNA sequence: TGTGCCAGCAGCTTACGCGGGGGGGCGAACACCGGGGAGCTGTTTTTT.

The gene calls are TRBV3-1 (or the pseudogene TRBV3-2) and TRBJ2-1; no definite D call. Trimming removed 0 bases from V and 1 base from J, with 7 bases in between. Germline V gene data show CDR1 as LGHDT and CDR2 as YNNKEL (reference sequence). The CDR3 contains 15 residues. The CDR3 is CASSQDATSYNEQFF. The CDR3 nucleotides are TGTGCCAGCAGCCAAGATGCTACTTCCTACAATGAGCAGTTCTTC.

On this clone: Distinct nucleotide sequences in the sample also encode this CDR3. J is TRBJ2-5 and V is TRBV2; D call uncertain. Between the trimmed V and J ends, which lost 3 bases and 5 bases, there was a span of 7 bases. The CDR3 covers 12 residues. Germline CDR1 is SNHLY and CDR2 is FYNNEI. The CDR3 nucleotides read TGTGCCAGCAGTGATACCAGGGAGACCCAGTACTTC. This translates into CASSDTRETQYF.

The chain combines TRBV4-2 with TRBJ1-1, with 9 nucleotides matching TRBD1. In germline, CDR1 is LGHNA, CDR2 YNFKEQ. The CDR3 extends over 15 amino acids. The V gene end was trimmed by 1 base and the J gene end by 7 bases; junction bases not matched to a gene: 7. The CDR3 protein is CASSQAGTGWLEAFF. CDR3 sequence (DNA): TGTGCCAGCAGCCAAGCTGGGACAGGGTGGCTTGAAGCTTTCTTT.

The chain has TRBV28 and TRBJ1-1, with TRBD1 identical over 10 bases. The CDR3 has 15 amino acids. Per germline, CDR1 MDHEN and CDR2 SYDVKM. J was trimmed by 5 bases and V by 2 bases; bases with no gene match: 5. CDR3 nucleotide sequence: TGTGCCAGCAGTTTAAGGGGACAGGGGAAGACTGAAGCTTTCTTT. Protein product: CASSLRGQGKTEAFF.

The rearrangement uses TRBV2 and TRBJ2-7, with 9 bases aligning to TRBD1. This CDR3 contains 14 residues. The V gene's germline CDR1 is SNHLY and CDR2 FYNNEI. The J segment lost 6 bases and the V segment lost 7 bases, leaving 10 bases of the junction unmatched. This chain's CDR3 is CASNQDRGYSEQYF. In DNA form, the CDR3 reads TGTGCCAGCAATCAAGACAGGGGGTACAGCGAGCAGTACTTC.

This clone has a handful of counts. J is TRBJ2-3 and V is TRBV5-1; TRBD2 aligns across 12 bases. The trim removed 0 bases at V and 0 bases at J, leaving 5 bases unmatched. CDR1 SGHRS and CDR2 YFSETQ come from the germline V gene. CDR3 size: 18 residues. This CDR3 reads CASSLAPGLAGSTDTQYF. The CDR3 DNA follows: TGCGCCAGCAGCTTGGCCCCCGGACTAGCGGGGAGCACAGATACGCAGTATTTT.

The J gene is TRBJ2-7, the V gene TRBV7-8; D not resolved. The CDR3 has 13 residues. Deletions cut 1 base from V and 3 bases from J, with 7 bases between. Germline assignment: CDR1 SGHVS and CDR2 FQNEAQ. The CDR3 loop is CASSLVDNYEQYV. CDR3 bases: TGTGCCAGCAGCTTAGTTGACAACTACGAGCAGTACGTC.

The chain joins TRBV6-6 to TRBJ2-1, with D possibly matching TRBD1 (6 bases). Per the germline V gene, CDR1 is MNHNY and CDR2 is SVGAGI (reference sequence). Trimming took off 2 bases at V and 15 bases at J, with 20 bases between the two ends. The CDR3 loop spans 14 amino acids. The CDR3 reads CASSYVAGAKIGFF. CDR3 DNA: TGTGCCAGCAGTTACGTAGCAGGGGCCAAGATCGGGTTCTTC.

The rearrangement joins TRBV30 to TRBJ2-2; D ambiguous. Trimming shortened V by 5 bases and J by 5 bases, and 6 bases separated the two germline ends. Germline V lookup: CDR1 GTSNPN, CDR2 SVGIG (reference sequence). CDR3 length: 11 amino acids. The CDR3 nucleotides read TGTGCCTGGGCTTTGACCGGGGAGCTGTTTTTT. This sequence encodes CAWALTGELFF.

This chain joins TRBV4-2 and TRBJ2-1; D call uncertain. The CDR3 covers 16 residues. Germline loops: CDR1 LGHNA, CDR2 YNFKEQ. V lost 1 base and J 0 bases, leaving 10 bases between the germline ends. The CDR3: CASSQAAHSSYNEQFF. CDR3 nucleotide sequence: TGTGCCAGCAGCCAAGCCGCTCACAGCTCCTACAATGAGCAGTTCTTC.

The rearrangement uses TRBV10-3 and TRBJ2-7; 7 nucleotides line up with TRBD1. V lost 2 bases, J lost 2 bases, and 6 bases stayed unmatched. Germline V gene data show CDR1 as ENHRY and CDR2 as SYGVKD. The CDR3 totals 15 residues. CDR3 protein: CAISEMDRPTYEQYF. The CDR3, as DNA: TGTGCCATCAGTGAGATGGACAGGCCAACCTACGAGCAGTACTTC.

The CDR3: CASSRQGAQNTQYF. In DNA form, the CDR3 reads TGTGCCAGCAGCCGACAGGGGGCGCAAAATACGCAGTATTTT. The V gene is TRBV6-5, the J gene TRBJ2-3; 10 nucleotides match TRBD1. Germline CDR1 is MNHEY and CDR2 is SVGAGI. The CDR3 has 14 residues. The V segment lost 6 bases and the J segment 7 bases; nucleotides outside the gene matches: 7.

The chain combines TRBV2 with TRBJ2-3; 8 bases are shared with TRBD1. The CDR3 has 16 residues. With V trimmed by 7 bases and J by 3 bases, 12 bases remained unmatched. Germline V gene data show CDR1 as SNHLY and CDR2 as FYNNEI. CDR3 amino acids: CASKKSRTGRTDTQYF. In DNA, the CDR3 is TGTGCCAGCAAAAAGTCTAGGACAGGGAGGACAGATACGCAGTATTTT. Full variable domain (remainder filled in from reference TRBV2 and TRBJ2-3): EPEVTQTPSHQVTQMGQEVILRCVPISNHLYFYWYRQILGQKVEFLVSFYNNEISEKSEIFDDQFSVERPDGSNFTLKIRSTKLEDSAMYFCASKKSRTGRTDTQYFGPGTRLTVL.

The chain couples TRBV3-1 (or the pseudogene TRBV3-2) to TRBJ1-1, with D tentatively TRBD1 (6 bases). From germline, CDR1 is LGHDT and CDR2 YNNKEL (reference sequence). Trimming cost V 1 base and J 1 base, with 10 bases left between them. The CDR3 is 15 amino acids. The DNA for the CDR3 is TGTGCCAGCAGCCAAGTCTCCAGGGGGAACACTGAAGCTTTCTTT. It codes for CASSQVSRGNTEAFF.

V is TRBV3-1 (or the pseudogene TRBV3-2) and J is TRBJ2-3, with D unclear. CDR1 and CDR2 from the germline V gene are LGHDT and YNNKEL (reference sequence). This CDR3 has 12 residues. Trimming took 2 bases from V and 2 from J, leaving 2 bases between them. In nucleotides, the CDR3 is TGTGCCAGCAGCCAACTCACAGATACGCAGTATTTT. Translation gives CASSQLTDTQYF.

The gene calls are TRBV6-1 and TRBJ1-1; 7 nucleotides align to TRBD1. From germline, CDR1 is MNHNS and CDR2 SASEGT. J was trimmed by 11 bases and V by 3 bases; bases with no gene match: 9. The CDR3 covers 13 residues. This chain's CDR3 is CASSDRTGGGAFF. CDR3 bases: TGTGCCAGCAGTGACCGGACAGGAGGTGGTGCTTTCTTT.

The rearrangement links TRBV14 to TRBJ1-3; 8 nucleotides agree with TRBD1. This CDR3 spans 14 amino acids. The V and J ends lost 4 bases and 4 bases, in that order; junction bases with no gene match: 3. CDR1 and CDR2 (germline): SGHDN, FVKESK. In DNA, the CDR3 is TGTGCCAGCAGCCGGACAGGGATAGGAAACACCATATATTTT. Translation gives CASSRTGIGNTIYF.